Each of the 32 T cell receptor beta chains below was sequenced from the same sample in a study of post-analysis software for immune sequencing data. The study, taken as a whole, reports: The study found TRBV5-6, TRBV5-1 and TRBV20-1 among a few TRBV segments more frequent in patients than controls.

Unique molecular identifiers were built into the TCR beta cDNA libraries. TCRdb reprocessed the PCR reads via MiXCR and lists one record per CDR3 protein. Of almost 700,000 distinct CDR3 sequences listed, approximately 60% are singletons. Their antigen targets remain unknown. Sequences were obtained from blood. Receptors originate from a girl aged 2-15 years with multiple sclerosis.

V and J are TRBV10-3 and TRBJ1-2; D may be TRBD1 (5 bases). The CDR3 extends over 13 amino acids. Germline CDR1 is ENHRY and CDR2 is SYGVKD. The V and J ends lost 3 bases and 3 bases respectively, with 8 bases between them. The CDR3 region has the DNA TGTGCCATCAGTGAAGGGGTCTACTATGGCTACACCTTC. Its translation is CAISEGVYYGYTF.

The count of this clonotype is one. The rearrangement joins TRBV7-6 to TRBJ1-4; 8 bases match TRBD1. V trimming: 5 bases; J trimming: 2 bases; junction bases outside the gene matches: 7. In germline, CDR1 is SGHVS, CDR2 FNYEAQ. The CDR3 has 16 residues. DNA of the CDR3: TGTGCCAGCAGCGCCCTATACAGGGGGACTAATGAAAAACTGTTTTTT. As protein: CASSALYRGTNEKLFF.

The chain has TRBV3-1 and TRBJ2-1; the D is unclear. The CDR3 runs 14 residues. The V gene lost 0 bases and the J gene lost 9 bases, with 12 bases spanning the gap. Germline V gene data show CDR1 as LGHDT and CDR2 as YNNKEL (reference sequence). CDR3 coding DNA: TGTGCCAGCAGCCAAGATTCAGGAGCCGGTGAGCAGTTCTTC. Translation gives CASSQDSGAGEQFF.

The chain joins TRBV10-2 to TRBJ2-5; D could derive from TRBD1 or TRBD2 (5 bases each). Trimming removed 7 bases at V and 1 base at J, with 13 bases between. In germline, CDR1 is WSHSY, CDR2 SAAADI. The CDR3 runs to 14 residues. CDR3 in DNA: TGCGCCAGCACCGACGGGGCCACCCAAGAGACCCAGTACTTC. Encoded protein: CASTDGATQETQYF.

The gene calls are TRBV20-1 and TRBJ1-2, with 8 bases lining up with TRBD1. Unmatched junction bases numbered 7, after V lost 5 bases and J lost 8 bases. Germline V gene sequence: CDR1 DFQATT, CDR2 SNEGSKA (reference sequence). This CDR3 is built from 12 residues. The CDR3 DNA reads TGCAGTGCTGCTGGACAGGGAGTGGGCTACACCTTC. Amino acid sequence: CSAAGQGVGYTF.

J is TRBJ2-1 and V is TRBV29-1; no clear D. The V end was cut by 2 bases, the J end by 0 bases, with 8 bases between. The CDR3 sequence is 14 residues long. Germline V gives CDR1 SQVTM, CDR2 ANQGSEA. The CDR3 nucleotides read TGCAGCGTTGAAAGGAGCAGCTCCTACAATGAGCAGTTCTTC. It is translated as CSVERSSSYNEQFF.

The chain links TRBV5-1 to TRBJ2-7; D perhaps matches TRBD2 (5 bases). TRBJ2-4 explains the end of the DNA better; the J call may be wrong. Looked up from germline, CDR1 is SGHRS and CDR2 is YFSETQ. The CDR3 contains 14 residues. For the CDR3, the DNA is TGCGCCAGCAGCCTCGGAGGAGGCGTGAACATTCAGTACTTC. Translation gives CASSLGGGVNIQYF.

This clonotype came up a few times. This chain joins TRBV10-3 and TRBJ2-3; D is unresolved. Germline V gives CDR1 ENHRY, CDR2 SYGVKD. This CDR3 region has 13 residues. Trimming removed 2 bases from V and 8 bases from J, with 11 bases in between. The CDR3 here is CAISEPGHGTQYF. In DNA, the CDR3 is TGTGCCATCAGTGAGCCCGGGCATGGTACGCAGTATTTT.

This chain joins TRBV18 and TRBJ1-5; D remains unclear. Germline V CDR1 and CDR2: KGHSH, LQKENI. The CDR3 contains 14 residues. Trimming took off 5 bases at V and 0 bases at J, with 8 bases between the two ends. Written as DNA, the CDR3 is TGTGCCAGCTCAGTCCGGAATAGCAATCAGCCCCAGCATTTT. Translation gives CASSVRNSNQPQHF.

The chain links TRBV5-1 to TRBJ2-5; D call uncertain. In germline, CDR1 is SGHRS, CDR2 YFSETQ. Trimming left V 0 bases short and J 4 bases short, with 10 bases between. This CDR3 has 14 residues. The DNA for the CDR3 is TGCGCCAGCAGCTTGGGCCATACCGGAGAGACCCAGTACTTC. This codes for CASSLGHTGETQYF.

The chain couples TRBV20-1 to TRBJ2-3; 8 bases line up with TRBD2. V gave up 3 bases and J gave up 4 bases; unmatched junction bases: 18. This CDR3 contains 18 residues. Germline lookup yields CDR1 DFQATT and CDR2 SNEGSKA (reference sequence). CDR3 sequence reads: CSASWASGKAGDSDTQYF. In DNA, the CDR3 is TGCAGTGCTAGTTGGGCTAGCGGCAAAGCGGGGGATTCAGATACGCAGTATTTT.

The V call is TRBV6-2 or TRBV6-3, the J call TRBJ1-1; D perhaps matches TRBD1 (5 bases). V was shortened by 6 bases and J by 6 bases, with 20 bases between the two germline ends. This CDR3 region has 15 residues. Looked up from germline, CDR1 is MNHEY and CDR2 is SVGEGT. The CDR3 loop reads CASSLPGRVYPEAFF. The CDR3 DNA reads TGTGCCAGCAGCCTCCCGGGACGCGTGTACCCTGAAGCTTTCTTT.

This chain links TRBV20-1 with TRBJ2-1; 8 bases are shared with TRBD2. V lost 6 bases and J lost 5; bases outside the gene matches: 9. CDR3 length equals 14 residues. Per the germline V gene, CDR1 is DFQATT and CDR2 is SNEGSKA (reference sequence). The CDR3 sequence: CSATTSGSHNEQFF. Here the CDR3 DNA reads TGCAGTGCCACCACTAGCGGCTCTCACAATGAGCAGTTCTTC.

V and J are TRBV11-2 and TRBJ2-3; no clear D. This CDR3 contains 13 residues. Germline assignment: CDR1 SGHAT and CDR2 FQNNGV. V gave up 4 bases and J gave up 5 bases, with 10 bases separating them. The CDR3 loop reads CASSYTSGDTQYF. DNA for the CDR3: TGTGCCAGCAGCTATACCTCAGGAGATACGCAGTATTTT.

The chain joins TRBV28 to TRBJ1-1, with 7 bases lining up with TRBD1. This CDR3 contains 12 residues. The V segment lost 5 bases and the J segment 11 bases; nucleotides outside the gene matches: 8. Germline loops: CDR1 MDHEN, CDR2 SYDVKM. The CDR3 region has the DNA TGTGCCAGCAGTCCTAACAGGGGTTCCGCTTTCTTT. As protein: CASSPNRGSAFF.

This clonotype was seen only once. The chain links TRBV27 to TRBJ1-6; D uncertain. The CDR3 sequence is 12 residues long. Germline V lookup: CDR1 MNHEY, CDR2 SMNVEV (reference sequence). The V end was cut by 4 bases, the J end by 11 bases, with 9 bases between. Here the CDR3 reads CASSSQGTPLHF. The CDR3 DNA reads as TGTGCCAGCAGTTCCCAAGGGACACCCCTCCACTTT.

This chain links TRBV7-9 with TRBJ1-4; D unresolved. The CDR3 has 13 residues. Germline V lookup: CDR1 SEHNR, CDR2 FQNEAQ (reference sequence). V lost 0 bases and J lost 13, with 12 bases in between. The CDR3 reads CASSLATRRGLFF. The CDR3 DNA is TGTGCCAGCAGCTTAGCGACCCGCCGTGGACTGTTTTTT.

CDR3 protein: CASSQEVQTDTQYF. The CDR3 DNA reads as TGCGCCAGCAGCCAAGAGGTCCAGACAGATACGCAGTATTTT. The gene calls are TRBV4-3 and TRBJ2-3; D unclear. The CDR3 is made up of 14 amino acids. Trimming pared 0 bases from V and 3 bases from J, leaving 7 bases between. The germline V gene has CDR1 LGHNA and CDR2 YSLEER.

This chain joins TRBV20-1 and TRBJ1-5, with 8 bases lining up with TRBD1. Germline trimming cut 6 bases from V and 1 base from J; bases unmatched to any gene: 8. Germline-derived CDR1 and CDR2 are DFQATT and SNEGSKA (reference sequence). The CDR3 consists of 15 residues. The CDR3 loop reads CSARTGKLSNQPQHF. CDR3 DNA: TGCAGTGCCAGGACAGGGAAATTGAGCAATCAGCCCCAGCATTTT.

The chain has TRBV20-1 and TRBJ1-6, with D possibly matching TRBD1 (5 bases). V lost 5 bases and J 8 bases, leaving 19 bases between the germline ends. This CDR3 is built from 15 residues. CDR1 and CDR2 from the germline V gene are DFQATT and SNEGSKA (reference sequence). The CDR3 reads CSALETGRVDSPLHF. CDR3 DNA: TGCAGTGCTCTGGAAACGGGCAGGGTCGATTCACCCCTCCACTTT.

This chain connects TRBV6-4 to TRBJ2-7; 8 nucleotides align to TRBD2. The CDR3 loop spans 15 amino acids. The germline CDR1 and CDR2 sequences are MRHNA and SNTAGT. Trimming took 3 bases from V and 4 from J; bases not matched to a gene: 8. The CDR3, as DNA: TGTGCCAGCAGTGAGAACAGCGGGAGTAATTACGAGCAGTACTTC. This encodes CASSENSGSNYEQYF.

In nucleotides, the CDR3 is TGTGCCAGCAGCCAAGATCTGGGTGAAGTGTTTTTT. Encoded protein: CASSQDLGEVFF. This chain uses TRBV4-2 with TRBJ1-4; D call uncertain. CDR3 length equals 12 residues. Germline-derived CDR1 and CDR2 are LGHNA and YNFKEQ. Deletions cut 0 bases from V and 15 bases from J, with 11 bases between.

The chain recombines TRBV6-2 or TRBV6-3 with TRBJ2-7; D may be TRBD2 (5 bases). From germline, CDR1 is MNHEY and CDR2 SVGEGT. The CDR3 is made up of 12 amino acids. Trimming left V 8 bases short and J 7 bases short, with 15 bases between. For the CDR3, the DNA is TGTGCCAGCTTAGGGCCCTGGAGGGAGCAGTACTTC. As protein: CASLGPWREQYF.

V usage is TRBV5-1 and J usage is TRBJ2-1, with 14 bases that match TRBD2. Germline lookup yields CDR1 SGHRS and CDR2 YFSETQ. The CDR3 length is 15 residues. J was trimmed by 8 bases and V by 4 bases; bases with no gene match: 5. In DNA, the CDR3 is TGCGCCAGCAGCCTCGGGACTAGCGGGAGTTATGAGCAGTTCTTC. Translated, it gives CASSLGTSGSYEQFF.

The V and J genes are TRBV20-1 and TRBJ2-3; 8 bases align to TRBD2. After removal of 4 bases from V and 7 bases from J, the junction contained 10 bases not matched to a gene. CDR1 and CDR2 from the germline V gene are DFQATT and SNEGSKA (reference sequence). CDR3 length equals 14 residues. This CDR3 is CSAMGLAGGYTQYF. In DNA, the CDR3 is TGCAGTGCTATGGGGCTAGCGGGTGGTTATACGCAGTATTTT.

Details on this clonotype: Sequence at one end of the junction differs from germline and may be a read error. The V call is TRBV4-3, the J call TRBJ2-5; D gene ambiguous. The CDR3 sequence is 13 residues long. Looked up from germline, CDR1 is LGHNA and CDR2 is YSLEER. CDR3 region: CASGQDKWETQYF. For the CDR3, the DNA is TGCGCCAGCGGCCAAGATAAGTGGGAGACCCAGTACTTC.

This clonotype showed up just once. V and J are TRBV7-3 and TRBJ1-2, with D unclear. The CDR3 is 13 residues long. Trimming cost V 2 bases and J 7 bases, with 11 bases left between them. The germline V gene encodes CDR1 SGHTA and CDR2 FQGTGA. The CDR3 DNA follows: TGTGCCAGCAGCTTATTCGCGGGAGCTGGCTACACCTTC. Its translation is CASSLFAGAGYTF.

This clonotype has only a few counts. Here the CDR3 reads CASLRDSSNTEAFF. Here the CDR3 DNA reads TGTGCCAGCTTACGGGACAGCTCGAACACTGAAGCTTTCTTT. The chain links TRBV2 to TRBJ1-1; TRBD1 aligns across 7 bases. J gave up 1 base and V 8 bases, and 7 bases lay outside the gene matches. The CDR3 contains 14 residues. Germline V gene data show CDR1 as SNHLY and CDR2 as FYNNEI. The whole variable domain, filled in from reference TRBV2 and TRBJ1-1, reads EPEVTQTPSHQVTQMGQEVILRCVPISNHLYFYWYRQILGQKVEFLVSFYNNEISEKSEIFDDQFSVERPDGSNFTLKIRSTKLEDSAMYFCASLRDSSNTEAFFGQGTRLTVV.

This chain joins TRBV4-1 and TRBJ1-5; D might be TRBD1 (5 bases). The CDR3 sequence is 17 residues long. Per the germline V gene, CDR1 is MGHRA and CDR2 is YSYEKL. Trimming took off 1 base at V and 5 bases at J, with 18 bases between the two ends. CDR3 bases: TGCGCCAGCAGCCAAGGACCAGGGAGCCGCCAAGATCAGCCCCAGCATTTT. It translates to CASSQGPGSRQDQPQHF.

This clonotype was seen only once. The genes are TRBV20-1 and TRBJ1-5; D ambiguous. V was clipped by 0 bases and J by 0 bases, with 9 bases between them. Germline CDR1 DFQATT, CDR2 SNEGSKA (reference sequence). The CDR3 spans 15 residues. The CDR3 region has the DNA TGCAGTGCTAGAGATCTAAGCTATAGCAATCAGCCCCAGCATTTT. Translated: CSARDLSYSNQPQHF.

The V call is TRBV2, the J call TRBJ2-3; 9 bases align to TRBD2. Germline V gene lookup returns CDR1 SNHLY and CDR2 FYNNEI. CDR3 length: 17 amino acids. Trimming took 6 bases from V and 7 from J; bases not matched to a gene: 17. The CDR3 nucleotides are TGTGCCAGCAGAACCGCCTATAGGGGACTAGCCAACCATACGCAGTATTTT. Encoded protein: CASRTAYRGLANHTQYF.

The CDR3 DNA reads as TGTGCCAGCAGAGGGGACCTCAAAGAGGGCTACACCTTC. Its translation is CASRGDLKEGYTF. This chain joins TRBV7-3 and TRBJ1-2, with TRBD1 as a possible D gene (5 bases). The V gene's germline CDR1 is SGHTA and CDR2 FQGTGA. V was shortened by 6 bases and J by 8 bases, with 16 bases between the two germline ends. This CDR3 has 13 residues.